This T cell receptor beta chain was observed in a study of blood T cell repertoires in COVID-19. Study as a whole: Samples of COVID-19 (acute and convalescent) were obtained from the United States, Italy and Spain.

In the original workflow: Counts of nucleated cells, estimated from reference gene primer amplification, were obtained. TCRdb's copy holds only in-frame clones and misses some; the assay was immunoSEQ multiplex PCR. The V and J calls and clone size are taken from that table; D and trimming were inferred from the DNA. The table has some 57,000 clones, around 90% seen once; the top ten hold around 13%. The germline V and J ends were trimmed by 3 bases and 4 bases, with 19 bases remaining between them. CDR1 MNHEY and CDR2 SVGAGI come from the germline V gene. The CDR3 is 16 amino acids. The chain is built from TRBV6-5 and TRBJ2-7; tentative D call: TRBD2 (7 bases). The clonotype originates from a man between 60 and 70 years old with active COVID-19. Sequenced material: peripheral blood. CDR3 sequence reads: CASSYRAGAGGYEQYF. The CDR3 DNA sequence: TGTGCCAGCAGTTATCGGGCGGGGGCCGGCGGTTACGAGCAGTACTTC.